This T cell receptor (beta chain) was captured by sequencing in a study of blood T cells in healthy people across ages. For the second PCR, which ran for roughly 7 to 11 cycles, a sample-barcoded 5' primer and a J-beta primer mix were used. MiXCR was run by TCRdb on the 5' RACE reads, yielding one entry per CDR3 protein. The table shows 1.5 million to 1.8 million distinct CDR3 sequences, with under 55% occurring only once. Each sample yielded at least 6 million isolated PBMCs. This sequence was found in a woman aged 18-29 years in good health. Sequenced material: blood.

The CDR3 coding sequence is TGTGCCAGCACGACAGTGGTAGGGGATACGCAGTATTTT. It encodes CASTTVVGDTQYF. V gene TRBV27 combines with J gene TRBJ2-3; a weak D match, TRBD1 (5 bases). The CDR3 contains 13 residues. CDR1 and CDR2 from the germline V gene are MNHEY and SMNVEV (reference sequence). The V end was cut by 7 bases, the J end by 6 bases, with 14 bases between.